This T cell receptor beta chain is drawn from a study of blood T cells in healthy people across ages (dated by TCRdb to about 2015). With regard to the full study: In model experiments, roughly one uniquely barcoded TCR beta cDNA molecule per two T cells was captured by template switching. To track age-related changes in TCR beta repertoire diversity, the study relied on deep sequencing normalized with unique cDNA molecular identifiers. Donors were grouped into four age groups: young (average 16 years), middle-aged (39), aged (62) and long-lived (about 89). To avoid experimental bias, donors of different ages were spread randomly across the sequencing lanes. Two additional independent replicas of 1 million unique cDNA reads from the same blood draw were analyzed for two donors (one aged 18 to 30 and one aged 80 or older). General study outcomes and caveats: Compared with the aged group, more naive CD4+ T cells, fewer expanded clones and increased TCR diversity were shown by the long-lived group, suggesting age selection. Observed TCR beta diversity per million T cells fell roughly linearly with age, and a significant reduction was already apparent by age approximately 41. The CMV infection status of donors was not known, potentially confounding age-related changes in expanded clonotypes. Estimates of total diversity from one million sequenced T cells were regarded as lower bounds and underestimates. A strong correlation was found between observed TCR beta diversity and the percentage of naive T cells measured by flow cytometry. Bulk unsorted PBMC profiling prevented conclusive comparison of naive and antigen-experienced compartments.

The roughly 39 donors, aged about 6 to 100 years, were systemically healthy Caucasian individuals from Russia. Each donor gave about 9.8 milliliters of peripheral blood, drawn into EDTA-treated Vacutainer tubes. PBMCs were isolated by Ficoll-Paque density-gradient centrifugation, with at least 7 million obtained per sample. Trizol reagent was used to extract total RNA from the PBMCs, yielding at least 5.5 micrograms per sample. The percentages of naive CD45RAhigh/CD27high T cells were determined by flow cytometry on a PBMC aliquot from every donor. Taken from cysteine to phenylalanine, the CDR3 has 13 residues. The entry retains the CDR3 DNA only, 39 bases that are in frame from base 1. For CDR1 and CDR2, the germline V gene lists MNHEY and SVGAGI. Cut back by 0 bases and 6 bases, the V and J ends lie 7 bases apart. Library prep was done by 5' RACE. The reads were generated on an Illumina HiSeq 2500. A second roughly 7 to 11 cycle PCR used a sample-barcoded 5' primer and a J-beta primer mix. A template-switch 5' adaptor carrying 12 random nucleotides introduced a unique molecular identifier onto each TCR beta cDNA molecule. At least 2.5 million CDR3-containing paired-end reads were obtained from each sample. First-strand cDNA synthesis was performed from all RNA using the Mint cDNA synthesis kit, with priming by a TRBC-specific oligonucleotide. All cDNA was treated with uracil-DNA glycosylase and then went through a first 18-cycle PCR with the universal primers M1SS and BC2_uni_R. Per the authors' processing: Each sample was normalized by randomly selecting 1 million high-quality reads, each carrying a distinct molecular identifier. Reads sharing molecular identifiers were discarded rather than binned into consensus sequences. CDR3 identification, clonotype clustering and error correction used MiTCR with a Q25 quality threshold and the strictest error-elimination algorithm. Lower-bound total TCR beta diversity was estimated with a nonparametric unseen species model using Euler transformation. TCRdb trimmed public reads at Q25 via fastp, called clones via MiXCR and kept in-frame beta chains. When rows share a CDR3 protein, they turn into one entry using the most common DNA and genes. The V and J calls were not made by the authors but by TCRdb's processing. Within this sample are approximately 1.5 million distinct CDR3 sequences, with approximately 43% of them counted one time only. Around 4% of the sample is held by the ten biggest clonotypes.

There are many counts of this clonotype. Its antigen remains unidentified. It has no much larger one-base neighbor in the sample; base qualities were not kept. Sample: blood. The origin of this receptor is a woman between 18 and 30 years old in good health. Recombination linked TRBV6-5 to TRBJ2-3; the D gene is unclear. The nucleotide sequence is TGTGCCAGCAGTTACTCCGATGGGGATACGCAGTATTTT. The translation is CASSYSDGDTQYF.